The next 18 T cell receptor beta chains were all read from a single sample in a study of CD8+CD57+ T cells in acquired aplastic anemia. Template material for TCR beta VDJ and CDR3 profiling consisted of genomic DNA. TCRdb re-derived calls from the reads in MiXCR, one entry per CDR3 protein. The data show 400,000 to 500,000 distinct CDR3 sequences, 65% to 80% seen once. Input material: sorted CD4+, CD8+, or CD8+CD57+ T cells (not recorded which) from PBMCs. The origin of the receptors is a human donor in good health, serving as a control.

A remark on this clonotype: A much bigger clone sits one base away, suggesting this may be a read error. The chain carries TRBV12-3 or TRBV12-4 and TRBJ1-2; D remains ambiguous. CDR3 length: 12 residues. V lost 5 bases and J 7 bases, leaving 11 bases between the germline ends. CDR3 DNA: TGTGCCAGCAGTCCAGAAGCCCGTGGCTACACCTTC. Translated: CASSPEARGYTF.

The V and J genes are TRBV7-2 and TRBJ1-6; D is ambiguous. Trimming left V 2 bases short and J 16 bases short, with 24 bases between. Per germline, CDR1 SGHTA and CDR2 FQGNSA. CDR3 length: 16 residues. The CDR3 sequence is CASSLSERHTDTQLHF. The DNA for the CDR3 is TGTGCCAGCAGCTTATCGGAACGGCACACAGATACGCAGCTCCACTTT.

The rearrangement links TRBV7-8 to TRBJ2-7; D may be TRBD2 (5 bases). The V end was cut by 2 bases, the J end by 9 bases, with 14 bases between. The CDR3 consists of 13 residues. Germline lookup yields CDR1 SGHVS and CDR2 FQNEAQ. CDR3 sequence (DNA): TGTGCCAGCAGCTTACGCGAAGCGGAGGTGCAGTACTTC. Translating it yields CASSLREAEVQYF.

This clonotype has a single count. Its ends do not fully match the called genes, so a read error is possible. The rearrangement links TRBV2 to TRBJ1-3; D gene ambiguous. The CDR3 is made up of 15 amino acids. Germline CDR1 SNHLY, CDR2 FYNNEI. The CDR3 DNA sequence: TGTGCCAGCAGCTGTATAGGACCAAGGGTGAGGACCAGTACTTTT. Encoded protein: CASSCIGPRVRTSTF.

As regards this clonotype: The CDR3 end shows no conserved phenylalanine or tryptophan, and so a read error is likely. The DNA is omitted, as the CDR3 cannot be located on it reliably, and the CDR3 follows TCRdb's listing. The CDR3 protein is CAGQSPISPSNLV. J is TRBJ2-5 and V is TRBV11-2; no check of the table's D call, TRBD1, against the DNA was made. CDR1 is SGHAT and CDR2 is FQNNGV in the germline V gene. The CDR3 sequence runs 13 residues, both termini included.

V and J are TRBV5-1 and TRBJ2-7, with 10 bases matching TRBD2. Germline V gene lookup returns CDR1 SGHRS and CDR2 YFSETQ. The CDR3 contains 13 residues. Germline trimming cut 6 bases from V and 4 bases from J; bases unmatched to any gene: 4. CDR3 nucleotide sequence: TGCGCCAGCATGGCTAGCGGGAGTTACGAGCAGTACTTC. It is translated as CASMASGSYEQYF.

This clonotype was seen a single time. J is TRBJ1-1 and V is TRBV5-6; D is possibly TRBD1 (6 bases). V was pared by 7 bases and J by 4 bases, with 17 bases between. The length of the CDR3 is 14 residues. CDR1 and CDR2 (germline): SGHDT, YYEEEE. CDR3 DNA: TGTGCCAGCTACGTCCGGGACATATTCACTGAAGCTTTCTTT. Protein: CASYVRDIFTEAFF. Based on the CDR3 plus reference TRBV5-6 and TRBJ1-1, the full variable domain is DAGVTQSPTHLIKTRGQQVTLRCSPKSGHDTVSWYQQALGQGPQFIFQYYEEEERQRGNFPDRFSGHQFPNYSSELNVNALLLGDSALYLCASYVRDIFTEAFFGQGTRLTVV.

This clonotype was picked up a small number of times. A read error may be the cause here, since a much bigger clone is one base away. This sequence joins TRBV6-1 and TRBJ1-2, with D possibly matching TRBD1 (6 bases). The CDR3 sequence is 13 residues long. Deletions cut 10 bases from V and 8 bases from J, with 20 bases between. The germline V gene has CDR1 MNHNS and CDR2 SASEGT. The chain's CDR3 is CANTEGGRVGYTF. CDR3 bases: TGTGCCAACACCGAAGGGGGGAGGGTGGGCTACACCTTC.

The chain carries TRBV10-1 and TRBJ2-7; 7 bases line up with TRBD1. Germline assignment: CDR1 WNHNN and CDR2 SYGVQD (reference sequence). The junction had 15 bases not matched to a gene; V was cut back by 10 bases and J by 9 bases. The CDR3 has 13 residues. The CDR3 region is CATRLDRPEAQYF. Written as DNA, the CDR3 is TGCGCCACCAGACTGGACAGGCCCGAGGCGCAGTACTTC.

Concerning this clonotype itself: The conserved phenylalanine or tryptophan is not found at the CDR3 terminus, so this likely reflects a read error. It is unclear where the CDR3 begins or ends on the DNA, so no DNA is shown, and the CDR3 is as TCRdb lists it. The chain couples TRBV9 to TRBJ1-2; the table assigns TRBD1, which was not confirmed against the DNA. The CDR3 length equals 13 residues, ends included. Germline V lookup: CDR1 SGDLS, CDR2 YYNGEE. This CDR3 is CASSVGDRGTYEL.

The CDR3 loop is CAGSFRDYSSAFF. The CDR3 nucleotides read TGCGCTGGCAGCTTTCGGGACTATAGCTCAGCTTTCTTT. The chain couples TRBV5-1 to TRBJ1-1; weak D call: TRBD1 (5 bases). The germline V gene has CDR1 SGHRS and CDR2 YFSETQ. CDR3 length: 13 amino acids.

Remarks on this clonotype: One end of the junction fails to match germline, which may point to a read error. V and J are TRBV7-2 and TRBJ2-3; D may be TRBD1 (6 bases). CDR3 length: 11 amino acids. From germline, CDR1 is SGHTA and CDR2 FQGNSA. The CDR3 spells CARGRRDTQAF. The DNA for the CDR3 is TGCGCCAGGGGACGAAGAGACACGCAAGCTTTT.

Comment on this clonotype: Given the absence of the conserved phenylalanine or tryptophan at the CDR3 end, a read error is likely. It is unclear where the CDR3 begins or ends on the DNA, so no DNA is shown, and the CDR3 is as TCRdb lists it. The gene calls are TRBV7-9 and TRBJ1-2; TRBD1 reflects the table's D call only, with no check against the DNA. The CDR3 has 13 amino acids, counting both end residues. CDR1 and CDR2 (germline): SEHNR, FQNEAQ (reference sequence). The CDR3 is CASSLANRGNGYT.

A remark on this clonotype: This may stem from a read error, because a much larger clone lies one nucleotide away. The chain combines TRBV6-1 with TRBJ2-7, with a weak D call TRBD1 (6 bases). With 4 bases removed from V and 1 base from J, the gap between germline ends came to 14 bases. CDR1 MNHNS and CDR2 SASEGT come from the germline V gene. The CDR3 has 15 residues. Written as DNA, the CDR3 is TGTGCCAGCAGTGCCAGTGTAGGGGGTTCCTACGAGCAGTACTTC. It translates to CASSASVGGSYEQYF.

V gene TRBV7-4 combines with J gene TRBJ2-7; maybe TRBD2 (6 bases). V was shortened by 3 bases and J by 7 bases, with 19 bases between the two germline ends. In germline, CDR1 is SGHVT, CDR2 SQSDAQ. This CDR3 comprises 15 residues. This CDR3 is CASSFAGTVALEQYF. In DNA, the CDR3 is TGTGCCAGCAGCTTCGCCGGGACTGTAGCGTTAGAGCAGTACTTC.

V gene TRBV20-1 combines with J gene TRBJ2-1; possible D gene TRBD1, 6 bases. The CDR3 is 14 residues long. Germline CDR1 reads DFQATT; CDR2 reads SNEGSKA (reference sequence). Trimming removed 1 base at V and 6 bases at J, with 13 bases between. DNA for the CDR3: TGCAGTGCTAGAGGAGGGGGATATGCCAATGAGCAGTTCTTC. This translates into CSARGGGYANEQFF.

The chain joins TRBV7-2 to TRBJ1-2; TRBD1 is a possible D gene (6 bases). Trimming removed 5 bases from V and 4 bases from J, with 26 bases in between. CDR1 SGHTA and CDR2 FQGNSA come from the germline V gene. The CDR3 spans 18 residues. CDR3 sequence (DNA): TGTGCCAGCAGCCCGGCGGTCGCTCCGGGGGGCTACACCTATGGCTACACCTTC. This translates into CASSPAVAPGGYTYGYTF.

Concerning this clonotype: Lacking the conserved final phenylalanine or tryptophan, this CDR3 likely reflects a read error. V gene TRBV7-2 combines with J gene TRBJ1-3; D gene uncertain. Per the germline V gene, CDR1 is SGHTA and CDR2 is FQGNSA. Trimming removed 10 bases at V and 12 bases at J, with 22 bases between. The CDR3 has 13 residues. CDR3 in DNA: TGTGCCATCACAGCCACTAACTATGGCTACATATATGGT. Translating gives CAITATNYGYIYG.